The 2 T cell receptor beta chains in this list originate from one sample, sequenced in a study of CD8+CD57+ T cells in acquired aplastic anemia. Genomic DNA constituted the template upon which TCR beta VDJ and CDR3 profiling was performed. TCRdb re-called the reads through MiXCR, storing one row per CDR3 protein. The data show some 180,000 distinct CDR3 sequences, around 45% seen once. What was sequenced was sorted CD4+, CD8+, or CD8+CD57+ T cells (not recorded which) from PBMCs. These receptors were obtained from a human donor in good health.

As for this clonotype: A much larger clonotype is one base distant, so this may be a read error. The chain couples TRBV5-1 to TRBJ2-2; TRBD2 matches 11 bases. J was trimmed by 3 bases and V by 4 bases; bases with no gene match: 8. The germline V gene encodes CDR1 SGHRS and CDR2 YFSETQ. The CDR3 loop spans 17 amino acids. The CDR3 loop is CASSPGASGRYTGELFF. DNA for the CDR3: TGCGCCAGCAGCCCCGGGGCTAGCGGGAGGTACACCGGGGAGCTGTTTTTT.

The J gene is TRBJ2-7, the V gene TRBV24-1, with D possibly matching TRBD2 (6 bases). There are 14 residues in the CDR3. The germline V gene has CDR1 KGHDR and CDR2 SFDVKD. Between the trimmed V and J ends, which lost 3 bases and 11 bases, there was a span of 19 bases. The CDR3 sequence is CATSDIKKPGLKYF. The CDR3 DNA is TGTGCCACCAGTGATATAAAAAAACCGGGACTGAAGTACTTC.